A selection of T cell receptor beta chains follows, all from one sample in a study of T cell responses to AZD1222 COVID-19 vaccine. Method: immunoSEQ multiplex PCR; TCRdb's copy keeps in-frame clones and lacks some. This sample yields approximately 100,000 clones, of which 91% are seen a single time; about 50% belongs to the top ten. This specimen was peripheral blood, taken on day 0 of AZD1222 vaccination. Source of these receptors: an adult in good health. CDR3s include the opening cysteine and the closing phenylalanine or tryptophan. The D gene is left open where the match is weak. A row's size may be missing; if present it is once, few, many or a size class.

TGCGCCAGCAGCCAAGTTAGTTCGGGTGAAGCTTTCTTT | CASSQVSSGEAFF | . | TRBV4-3 | . | TRBJ1-1 | 13
TGTGCCAGTATCCCAGGGGGCGCTTCCAGTCAAGGCTACACCTTC | CASIPGGASSQGYTF | few | TRBV19 | TRBD1 | TRBJ1-2 | 15
TGTGCCAGCAGCGACGGAAGGTCCTACGAGCAGTACTTC | CASSDGRSYEQYF | . | TRBV5-6 | . | TRBJ2-7 | 13
TGCAGCTCGTCAGAGAACACTGAAGCTTTCTTT | CSSSENTEAFF | . | TRBV20-1 | . | TRBJ1-1 | 11
TGTGCCAGCAGCTTCTTCTTAACAGCGGTCACAGATACGCAGTATTTT | CASSFFLTAVTDTQYF | once | TRBV7-9 | . | TRBJ2-3 | 16
TGTGCCAGCAGCTTGGGGGCGAGTGGCTCACCCCTCCACTTT | CASSLGASGSPLHF | . | TRBV5-6 | . | TRBJ1-6 | 14
TGTGCCAGCAGGTCCTCCGGGACAGGGGACCCCCCGGAGACCCAGTACTTC | CASRSSGTGDPPETQYF | . | TRBV28 | TRBD1 | TRBJ2-5 | 17
TGTGCCAGCAGCTTAGTTCGGGTAGCGTACTCCTACAATGAGCAGTTCTTC | CASSLVRVAYSYNEQFF | . | TRBV7-8 | . | TRBJ2-1 | 17
TGTGCCAGCAGCGCCTTTGAGGCCTATATCAACACCGGGGAGCTGTTTTTT | CASSAFEAYINTGELFF | . | TRBV7-8 | . | TRBJ2-2 | 17
TGTGCCAGCAGCTTAGTTTCCATGGGGGATTGGGTCGGGGAGCTGTTTTTT | CASSLVSMGDWVGELFF | once | TRBV7-2 | . | TRBJ2-2 | 17
TGTGCCAGCAGCAAAGAGCCTAGCGGGAGCCTGTACCAAGAGACCCAGTACTTC | CASSKEPSGSLYQETQYF | . | TRBV21-1 | . | TRBJ2-5 | 18
TGTGCCAGCAGCCAAGGGGTCGGACCCCCCGAGCAGTACTTC | CASSQGVGPPEQYF | . | TRBV3-1/TRBV3-2 | . | TRBJ2-7 | 14
TGTGCCAGCAGCCGGGACAGGGTCTCCTACGAGCAGTACTTC | CASSRDRVSYEQYF | . | TRBV2 | TRBD1 | TRBJ2-7 | 14
TGTGCCAGCAGCAAAGCGAGACCCGGTACGACCTACAATGAGCAGTTCTTC | CASSKARPGTTYNEQFF | . | TRBV21-1 | . | TRBJ2-1 | 17
TGCGCCAGCAGCCCAGGGACAGGGAGCGGCCTCTTGAATTCACCCCTCCACTTT | CASSPGTGSGLLNSPLHF | once | TRBV5-1 | TRBD1 | TRBJ1-6 | 18
TGTGCCAGCGGGGGGGATTACAATGAGCAGTTCTTC | CASGGDYNEQFF | . | TRBV12-3/TRBV12-4 | TRBD2 | TRBJ2-1 | 12
TGTGCCACCAGCAGGACGGGCGTCTCTGGAAACACCATATATTTT | CATSRTGVSGNTIYF | . | TRBV15 | . | TRBJ1-3 | 15
TGTGCCAGCAGTTCGCCTCACCACTCCTACGAGCAGTACTTC | CASSSPHHSYEQYF | . | TRBV5-5 | . | TRBJ2-7 | 14
TGTGCCAGCAGAGGACAGAGTTCTAACTATGGCTACACCTTC | CASRGQSSNYGYTF | few | TRBV6-6 | . | TRBJ1-2 | 14
TGTGCCAGCAGCTCCAGGGCCTTCGAAGCTTTCTTT | CASSSRAFEAFF | once | TRBV7-9 | . | TRBJ1-1 | 12
TGTGCCAGCAGTTTTACCGGGACAGGATCGGGAAACACCATATATTTT | CASSFTGTGSGNTIYF | once | TRBV6-5 | TRBD1 | TRBJ1-3 | 16
TGTGCCAGCAGCTTAAGCGCCGGGGAGCTGTTTTTT | CASSLSAGELFF | few | TRBV7-9 | . | TRBJ2-2 | 12
TGTGCCAGCAGCGGCGGGGGACTAGTAGCTCGGCAGTACGAGCAGTACTTC | CASSGGGLVARQYEQYF | . | TRBV5-4 | TRBD2 | TRBJ2-7 | 17
TGTGCCAGCAGTTTTTCGGGAACAGGGGGCTACACCTTC | CASSFSGTGGYTF | . | TRBV12-3/TRBV12-4 | . | TRBJ1-2 | 13
TGTGCCACCAGCAGAGAGGGACTAGCGTCCTACGAGCAGTACTTC | CATSREGLASYEQYF | . | TRBV15 | TRBD2 | TRBJ2-7 | 15
TGTGCCAGCAGATTTCTTCCGGGACAGCAATACGAGCAGTACTTC | CASRFLPGQQYEQYF | . | TRBV5-5 | TRBD1 | TRBJ2-7 | 15
TGTGCCAGCAGCCCCCGGACTAGCGACGGAGCAGCCGAGCAGTTCTTC | CASSPRTSDGAAEQFF | . | TRBV5-5 | TRBD2 | TRBJ2-1 | 16
TGCGCCAGCCGCCCGGGACAGGGGTTAGACGAGCAGTACTTC | CASRPGQGLDEQYF | . | TRBV5-1 | TRBD1 | TRBJ2-7 | 14
TGTGCCAGCAGCCCGCGGACACTAAACACAGATACGCAGTATTTT | CASSPRTLNTDTQYF | . | TRBV7-3 | . | TRBJ2-3 | 15
TGTGCCAGCAGCTTAACGGGCGGGGGACTTAACACCGGGGAGCTGTTTTTT | CASSLTGGGLNTGELFF | . | TRBV7-3 | TRBD2 | TRBJ2-2 | 17
TGTGCCAGTAGTACTGGGAATCGCAAGACCCAGTACTTC | CASSTGNRKTQYF | . | TRBV19 | . | TRBJ2-5 | 13
TGTGCCAGCAGCTTGGACAGGGAGGGTGGCTACACCTTC | CASSLDREGGYTF | . | TRBV7-8 | TRBD1 | TRBJ1-2 | 13
TGTGCCATCAGTGTTGGCAGCACAGATACGCAGTATTTT | CAISVGSTDTQYF | . | TRBV10-3 | . | TRBJ2-3 | 13
TGTGCCAGCAGCTCCCGGGGACACAGCGGGACCTACAATGAGCAGTTCTTC | CASSSRGHSGTYNEQFF | once | TRBV7-2 | . | TRBJ2-1 | 17
TGTGCCAGTAAGGGGACAGGAGAATACGAGCAGTACTTC | CASKGTGEYEQYF | few | TRBV19 | TRBD1 | TRBJ2-7 | 13
TGCGCCAGCAACGTTACACCCTTTATTAGGTGCTCCTACAATGAGCAGTTCTTC | CASNVTPFIRCSYNEQFF | . | TRBV5-1 | . | TRBJ2-1 | 18
TGTGCCACCCAGGCGGCCCTTTGGGGCGGGGAGCTGTTTTTT | CATQAALWGGELFF | . | TRBV24-1 | . | TRBJ2-2 | 14
TGCGCCAGCAGCCATGCGACAGGGGTAGTTACAGATACGCAGTATTTT | CASSHATGVVTDTQYF | . | TRBV4-1 | TRBD1 | TRBJ2-3 | 16
TGTGCCAGCAGCTCAGGGCCGGGACTAGCGTACGAGCAGTACTTC | CASSSGPGLAYEQYF | . | TRBV7-3 | TRBD2 | TRBJ2-7 | 15
TGTGCCAGCAGCTTAGTGGCGGGAGGGGTAGTCGGGGAGCTGTTTTTT | CASSLVAGGVVGELFF | . | TRBV11-2 | TRBD2 | TRBJ2-2 | 16
TGTGCCAGTAGCCTTTTTGCAGGATCCTACGAGCAGTACTTC | CASSLFAGSYEQYF | . | TRBV19 | . | TRBJ2-7 | 14
TGTGCCTGGACGATTTATAGCGGGGCCACCGGGGAGCTGTTTTTT | CAWTIYSGATGELFF | . | TRBV30 | TRBD2 | TRBJ2-2 | 15
TGTGCCAGCAGACTGACAGGGCGGAAGAATGGCTACACCTTC | CASRLTGRKNGYTF | . | TRBV28 | TRBD1 | TRBJ1-2 | 14